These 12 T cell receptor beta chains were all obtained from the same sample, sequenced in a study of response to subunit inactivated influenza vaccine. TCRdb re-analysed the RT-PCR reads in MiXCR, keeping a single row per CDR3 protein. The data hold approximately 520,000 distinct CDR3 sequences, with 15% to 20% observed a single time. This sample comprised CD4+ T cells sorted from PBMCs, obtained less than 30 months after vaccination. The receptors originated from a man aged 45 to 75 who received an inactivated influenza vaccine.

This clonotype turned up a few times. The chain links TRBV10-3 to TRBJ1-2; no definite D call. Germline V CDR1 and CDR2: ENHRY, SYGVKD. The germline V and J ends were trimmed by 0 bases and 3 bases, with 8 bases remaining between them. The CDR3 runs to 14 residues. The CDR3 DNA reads TGTGCCATCAGTGAGTCGTGGGGTGACTATGGCTACACCTTC. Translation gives CAISESWGDYGYTF.

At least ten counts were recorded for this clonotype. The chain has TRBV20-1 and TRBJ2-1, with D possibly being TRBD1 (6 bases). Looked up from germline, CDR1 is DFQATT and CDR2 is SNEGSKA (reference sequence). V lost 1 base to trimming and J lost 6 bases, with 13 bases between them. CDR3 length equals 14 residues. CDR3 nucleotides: TGCAGTGCTAGAGTACAGGGCCCCCGCAATGAGCAGTTCTTC. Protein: CSARVQGPRNEQFF.

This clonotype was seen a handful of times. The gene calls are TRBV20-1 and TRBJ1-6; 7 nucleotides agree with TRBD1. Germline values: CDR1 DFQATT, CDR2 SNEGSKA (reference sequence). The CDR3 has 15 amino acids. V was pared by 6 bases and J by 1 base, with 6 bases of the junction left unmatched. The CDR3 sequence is CSAARGGSYNSPLHF. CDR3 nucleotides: TGCAGTGCGGCCAGGGGGGGATCCTATAATTCACCCCTCCACTTT.

The CDR3 DNA follows: TGCAGTGCCGGCGAAACAGGGGACCGCTTAGCTTTCTTT. This gives the protein CSAGETGDRLAFF. The gene calls are TRBV20-1 and TRBJ1-1, with TRBD1 matching 7 bases. The ends lost 6 bases at V and 10 bases at J; junction bases unmatched: 14. This CDR3 comprises 13 residues. Germline CDR1 and CDR2: DFQATT and SNEGSKA (reference sequence).

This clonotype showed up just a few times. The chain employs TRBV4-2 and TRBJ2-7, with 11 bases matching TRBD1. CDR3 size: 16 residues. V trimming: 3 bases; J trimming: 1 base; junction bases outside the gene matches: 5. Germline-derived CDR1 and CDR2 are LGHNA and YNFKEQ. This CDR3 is CASSHGDRGFSYEQYF. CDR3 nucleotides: TGTGCCAGCAGCCATGGGGACAGGGGGTTTTCCTACGAGCAGTACTTC.

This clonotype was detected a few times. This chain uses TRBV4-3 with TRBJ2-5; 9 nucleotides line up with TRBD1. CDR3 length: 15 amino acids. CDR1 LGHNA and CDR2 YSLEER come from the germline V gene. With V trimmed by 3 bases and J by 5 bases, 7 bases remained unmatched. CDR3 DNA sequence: TGCGCCAGCAGCCAGGATCTGGACAGGGGTGAGACCCAGTACTTC. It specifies CASSQDLDRGETQYF.

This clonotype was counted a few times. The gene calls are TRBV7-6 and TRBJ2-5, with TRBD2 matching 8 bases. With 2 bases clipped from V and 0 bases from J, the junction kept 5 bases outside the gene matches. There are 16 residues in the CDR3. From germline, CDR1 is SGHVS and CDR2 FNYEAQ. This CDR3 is CASSLQQRGYQETQYF. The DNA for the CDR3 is TGTGCCAGCAGCTTACAGCAGCGGGGGTACCAAGAGACCCAGTACTTC. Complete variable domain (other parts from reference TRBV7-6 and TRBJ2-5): GAGVSQSPRYKVTKRGQDVALRCDPISGHVSLYWYRQALGQGPEFLTYFNYEAQQDKSGLPNDRFSAERPEGSISTLTIQRTEQRDSAMYRCASSLQQRGYQETQYFGPGTRLLVL.

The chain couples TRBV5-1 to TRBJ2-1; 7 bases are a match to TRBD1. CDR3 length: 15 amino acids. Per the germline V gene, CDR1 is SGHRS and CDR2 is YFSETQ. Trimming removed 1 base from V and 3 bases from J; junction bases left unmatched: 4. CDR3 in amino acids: CASSLQGEDYNEQFF. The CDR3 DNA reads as TGCGCCAGCAGCTTGCAGGGGGAAGACTACAATGAGCAGTTCTTC.

In nucleotides, the CDR3 is TGTGCCAGCAGCTCCCGGACTAGCGGGAGTGGCAATGAGCAGTTCTTC. This translates into CASSSRTSGSGNEQFF. The chain is built from TRBV7-2 and TRBJ2-1; 13 positions match TRBD2. Germline V gene data show CDR1 as SGHTA and CDR2 as FQGNSA. The CDR3 sequence is 16 residues long. The V gene end was trimmed by 4 bases and the J gene end by 6 bases; junction bases not matched to a gene: 6.

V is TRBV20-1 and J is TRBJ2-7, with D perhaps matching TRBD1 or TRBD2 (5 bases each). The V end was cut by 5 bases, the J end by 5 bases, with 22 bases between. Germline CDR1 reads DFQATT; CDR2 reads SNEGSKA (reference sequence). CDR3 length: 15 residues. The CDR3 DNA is TGCAGTGCTCTACCCCCCCGGGGCCGTACTGACGAGCAGTACTTC. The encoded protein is CSALPPRGRTDEQYF.

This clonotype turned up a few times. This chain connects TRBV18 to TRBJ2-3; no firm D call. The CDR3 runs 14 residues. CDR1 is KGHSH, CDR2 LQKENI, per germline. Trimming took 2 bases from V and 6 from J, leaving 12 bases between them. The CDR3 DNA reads TGTGCCAGCTCACCAGTTATCAGTCCGGATACGCAGTATTTT. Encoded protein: CASSPVISPDTQYF.

DNA of the CDR3: TGCAGTGCTACCGACAGAAACATTCAGTACTTC. The encoded protein is CSATDRNIQYF. J is TRBJ2-4 and V is TRBV20-1, with D possibly TRBD1 on 5 matching bases. CDR1 DFQATT and CDR2 SNEGSKA come from the germline V gene (reference sequence). V shed 4 bases and J shed 6 bases, with 7 bases lying between them. The CDR3 has 11 amino acids.